This record looks at one T cell receptor beta chain sequence and its context. There was relapse after autologous stem cell transplantation in every patient, and there was variation in brentuximab vedotin exposure. Complete response, partial response or progressive disease constituted the best responses recorded. Produced via immunoSEQ multiplex PCR; TCRdb's table is partial and in-frame only. The sample holds tens of thousands of clones, about 70% seen once. These data originate in a study of PD-1 blockade in classical Hodgkin lymphoma. Trimming removed 4 bases from V and 6 bases from J, with 16 bases in between. Germline V gene lookup returns CDR1 GTSNPN and CDR2 SVGIG (reference sequence). CDR3 length: 14 residues.

This chain joins TRBV30 and TRBJ1-5; D possibly corresponds to TRBD1 (5 bases). The sample was peripheral blood mononuclear cells (PBMCs), taken before the second cycle of nivolumab. The TCR originated in a human donor with classical Hodgkin lymphoma. The CDR3 loop is CAWNNWDPSQPQHF. The CDR3 nucleotides are TGTGCCTGGAATAATTGGGACCCCAGTCAGCCCCAGCATTTT. Filled out from reference TRBV30 and TRBJ1-5, the complete variable domain reads SQTIHQWPATLVQPVGSPLSLECTVEGTSNPNLYWYRQAAGRGLQLLFYSVGIGQISSEVPQNLSASRPQDRQFILSSKKLLLSDSGFYLCAWNNWDPSQPQHFGDGTRLSIL.